These 18 T cell receptor beta chains were sequenced from one sample in a study of vaccination and CD4 T cells after COVID-19. Antigen specificity for these receptors is unknown. The Oncomine TCR Beta short-read assay was applied to DNA of cultured CD4+ T cells. TCRdb fed the PCR reads into MiXCR, producing one record per CDR3 protein. Found here are 20,000 or so distinct CDR3 sequences, around three fifths of them singletons; the top ten hold around 7.5%. Stated treatment: 10-day PBMC culture with coronavirus spike peptide pools or control peptides (ViraFEST assay). Sequencing used CD4+ T cells from blood, cultured in vitro. Receptors originate from a human donor who had recovered from COVID-19.

The chain employs TRBV7-3 and TRBJ2-5; 9 bases are shared with TRBD2. J was trimmed by 5 bases and V by 8 bases; bases with no gene match: 6. CDR1 SGHTA and CDR2 FQGTGA come from the germline V gene. This CDR3 region has 13 residues. The CDR3 reads CASGGGGDETQYF. The CDR3 DNA reads as TGTGCCAGCGGAGGCGGGGGGGACGAGACCCAGTACTTC.

The chain recombines TRBV19 with TRBJ1-5; TRBD1 agrees at 9 bases. Losses at the gene ends were 3 bases for V and 0 bases for J; bases not matched to a gene: 12. The CDR3 is made up of 19 amino acids. Germline loops: CDR1 LNHDA, CDR2 SQIVND (reference sequence). The CDR3 DNA sequence: TGTGCCAGTAGTATCGCCACAGGGGGCATACACTATAGCAATCAGCCCCAGCATTTT. This codes for CASSIATGGIHYSNQPQHF.

This clonotype was recorded a few times. The genes are TRBV10-3 and TRBJ1-2, with TRBD1 as a possible D gene (6 bases). Germline V lookup: CDR1 ENHRY, CDR2 SYGVKD. Trimming stripped 4 bases from V and 4 bases from J, with 13 bases between. This CDR3 comprises 14 residues. The CDR3 is CAISAGSGVYGYTF. The CDR3 nucleotides read TGTGCCATCAGTGCGGGATCAGGGGTCTATGGCTACACCTTC.

This chain connects TRBV10-1 to TRBJ2-5; 13 bases agree with TRBD2. The CDR3 is 16 residues long. Germline V gene sequence: CDR1 WNHNN, CDR2 SYGVQD (reference sequence). Trimming took 4 bases from V and 2 from J; bases not matched to a gene: 4. The CDR3 nucleotides are TGCGCCAGCAGTGGAGGACTAGCGGGAGCGCAAGAGACCCAGTACTTC. Translation: CASSGGLAGAQETQYF.

The chain has TRBV20-1 and TRBJ2-3; no clear D gene. The V gene lost 3 bases and the J gene lost 2 bases, with 6 bases spanning the gap. The CDR3 extends over 12 amino acids. Germline lookup yields CDR1 DFQATT and CDR2 SNEGSKA (reference sequence). CDR3 in DNA: TGCAGTGCTAGTGGGCTCACAGATACGCAGTATTTT. Its translation: CSASGLTDTQYF.

The chain links TRBV6-5 to TRBJ1-6; TRBD1 agrees at 7 bases. The germline gives CDR1 MNHEY, CDR2 SVGAGI. The CDR3 runs 15 residues. Trimming at V came to 1 base and at J to 9 bases, leaving 6 bases not matched to a gene. The CDR3 sequence is CASSYWQGGSSPLHF. Here the CDR3 DNA reads TGTGCCAGCAGTTACTGGCAGGGGGGAAGTTCACCCCTCCACTTT.

This clonotype was found a few times. V and J are TRBV7-9 and TRBJ1-5, with 7 bases matching TRBD1. With V trimmed by 4 bases and J by 7 bases, 7 bases remained unmatched. CDR1 SEHNR and CDR2 FQNEAQ come from the germline V gene (reference sequence). The CDR3 spans 14 residues. The CDR3 reads CASSSDRDGQPQHF. The CDR3 DNA reads TGTGCCAGCAGCTCCGACAGGGACGGGCAGCCCCAGCATTTT.

The rearrangement links TRBV4-1 to TRBJ1-1, with 9 positions matching TRBD1. CDR1 and CDR2 from the germline V gene are MGHRA and YSYEKL. The CDR3 contains 17 residues. V shed 4 bases and J 1 base; nucleotides not matched to a gene: 10. CDR3 region: CASSPRPHRGPNTEAFF. In DNA, the CDR3 is TGCGCCAGCAGCCCCCGCCCTCACAGGGGGCCGAACACTGAAGCTTTCTTT.

This chain connects TRBV2 to TRBJ2-7; no clear D gene. V was cut by 7 bases and J by 5 bases, with 15 bases left in between. The CDR3 sequence is 13 residues long. Germline CDR1 SNHLY, CDR2 FYNNEI. The CDR3 spells CASTPDLYNEQYF. CDR3 DNA: TGTGCCAGCACCCCCGACCTCTATAACGAGCAGTACTTC.

This clonotype was counted a single time. J is TRBJ1-1 and V is TRBV5-4; a possible D gene is TRBD1 (5 bases). Deletions cut 4 bases from V and 0 bases from J, with 13 bases between. Germline V gene data show CDR1 as SGHNT and CDR2 as YYREEE (reference sequence). CDR3 length equals 15 residues. CDR3: CASSLGAGMNTEAFF. The CDR3 DNA reads TGTGCCAGCAGCCTTGGGGCGGGGATGAACACTGAAGCTTTCTTT.

The J gene is TRBJ2-1, the V gene TRBV11-2; TRBD2 matches at 12 bases. Trimming cost V 5 bases and J 1 base; bases outside gene matches: 6. The CDR3 spans 17 residues. Germline V gene sequence: CDR1 SGHAT, CDR2 FQNNGV. The CDR3 bases are TGTGCCAGCAGCGGTCAACTAGCGGGAGGTTCCTACAATGAGCAGTTCTTC. This gives the protein CASSGQLAGGSYNEQFF.

The chain carries TRBV6-1 and TRBJ2-7, with D perhaps TRBD2 (6 bases). The CDR3 sequence is 15 residues long. Germline V gene lookup returns CDR1 MNHNS and CDR2 SASEGT. V lost 6 bases, J lost 0 bases, and 15 bases lay in between. The CDR3 region is CASRDQRTISYEQYF. CDR3 nucleotides: TGTGCCAGCAGGGACCAGCGGACTATCTCCTACGAGCAGTACTTC.

The V and J genes are TRBV6-2 or TRBV6-3 and TRBJ1-3; D call uncertain. This CDR3 has 17 residues. The V end was cut by 2 bases, the J end by 1 base, with 15 bases between. Germline CDR1 and CDR2: MNHEY and SVGEGT. The CDR3 DNA reads as TGTGCCAGCAGTTACAGAATCGGTCAGGCTTCTGGAAACACCATATATTTT. Translation gives CASSYRIGQASGNTIYF.

The chain recombines TRBV10-1 with TRBJ1-3, with 9 nucleotides matching TRBD1. The CDR3 extends over 15 amino acids. J lost 4 bases, V lost 8 bases, and 9 bases had no gene match. CDR1 is WNHNN, CDR2 SYGVQD, per germline (reference sequence). CDR3 nucleotide sequence: TGCGCCAGCGGGGACAGGGCCTTTTTCGGAAACACCATATATTTT. This translates into CASGDRAFFGNTIYF.

The V gene is TRBV2, the J gene TRBJ2-1, with 12 positions matching TRBD2. Unmatched junction bases numbered 4, after V lost 6 bases and J lost 4 bases. In germline, CDR1 is SNHLY, CDR2 FYNNEI. This CDR3 comprises 15 residues. Here the CDR3 reads CASRRLAGEYNEQFF. The CDR3 bases are TGTGCCAGCAGAAGACTAGCGGGAGAGTACAATGAGCAGTTCTTC. Supplemented by reference TRBV2 and TRBJ2-1, the full variable domain reads EPEVTQTPSHQVTQMGQEVILRCVPISNHLYFYWYRQILGQKVEFLVSFYNNEISEKSEIFDDQFSVERPDGSNFTLKIRSTKLEDSAMYFCASRRLAGEYNEQFFGPGTRLTVL.

The J gene is TRBJ2-3, the V gene TRBV7-8, with a possible D match to TRBD1 (6 bases). Germline CDR1 and CDR2: SGHVS and FQNEAQ. This CDR3 comprises 14 residues. Trimming left V 5 bases short and J 8 bases short, with 17 bases between. The DNA for the CDR3 is TGTGCCAGCAGCGACCGACGGACAGTCGGTACGCAGTATTTT. It codes for CASSDRRTVGTQYF.

V and J are TRBV20-1 and TRBJ2-3, with D possibly TRBD2 on 6 matching bases. This CDR3 has 14 amino acids. Germline V gene sequence: CDR1 DFQATT, CDR2 SNEGSKA (reference sequence). V was trimmed by 3 bases and J by 0 bases, leaving 10 bases between them. The CDR3 DNA reads as TGCAGTGCTAGGGGCGGGATTAGCACAGATACGCAGTATTTT. Protein sequence: CSARGGISTDTQYF.

Relative to its sample, this clonotype is medium-sized. This chain uses TRBV7-7 with TRBJ2-5, with 11 bases lining up with TRBD2. V gave up 5 bases and J gave up 4 bases; unmatched junction bases: 6. CDR3 length equals 15 residues. Germline V CDR1 and CDR2: SSHAT, FNYEAQ (reference sequence). CDR3 DNA sequence: TGTGCCAGCAGCCCCCTAGCGGGAGGAGGAGAGACCCAGTACTTC. It yields the protein CASSPLAGGGETQYF.